This TCR beta chain was obtained from a study of shared clonotypes between healthy human individuals. Overall study: Samples came from a couple of female and a few male donors aged 18 to 49. Study observations and caveats: Non-shared clonotypes were found to have lower generation probabilities than the clonotypes that were shared by all four of the sorted-subset donors.

Authors' data handling: Junction-only sequences produced by ImmunoSEQ had no quality scores, so filtering differed. Clones were read by immunoSEQ multiplex PCR, and TCRdb kept only the in-frame ones, dropping some. V, J and clone size derive from that table, while D and trimming were established from the DNA sequence. The table has fewer than 200,000 clones, over 80% seen once. About this clone: The antigen is not known.

Germline V gene sequence: CDR1 MNHEY, CDR2 SVGAGI. Trimming took off 0 bases at V and 1 base at J, with 7 bases between the two ends. CDR3 length: 14 residues. The receptor's source is a woman aged 25-40 years in good health. The chain couples TRBV6-5 to TRBJ2-7; TRBD1 might be the D (6 bases). The sample comprised naive CD4+ T cells sorted from blood. Subset given: CD45RA+ positively selected. The CDR3 region has the DNA TGTGCCAGCAGTTACTCAAGGGGGTCCTACGAGCAGTACTTC. The encoded protein is CASSYSRGSYEQYF.